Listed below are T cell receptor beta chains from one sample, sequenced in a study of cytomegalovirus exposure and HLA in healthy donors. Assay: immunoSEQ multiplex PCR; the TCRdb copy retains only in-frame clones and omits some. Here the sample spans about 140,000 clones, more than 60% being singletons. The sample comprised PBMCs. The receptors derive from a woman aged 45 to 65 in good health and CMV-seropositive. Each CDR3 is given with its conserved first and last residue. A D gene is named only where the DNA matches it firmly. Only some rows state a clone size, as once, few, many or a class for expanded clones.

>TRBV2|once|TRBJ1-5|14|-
TGTGCCAGCCGGGACACCACTTTCAATCAGCCCCAGCATTTT
CASRDTTFNQPQHF
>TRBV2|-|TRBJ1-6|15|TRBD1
TGTGCCAGCAATAGACAGGGGAACGATAATTCACCCCTCCACTTT
CASNRQGNDNSPLHF
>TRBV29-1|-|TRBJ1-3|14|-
TGCAGCGTTGAAGTGGCTTTATCTGGAAACACCATATATTTT
CSVEVALSGNTIYF
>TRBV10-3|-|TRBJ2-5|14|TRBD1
TGTGCCATCAAAAGGGACAGCAGTCAAGAGACCCAGTACTTC
CAIKRDSSQETQYF
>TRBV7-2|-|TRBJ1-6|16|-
TGTGCCAGCAGCTTAGCGCGGAGGGTCGGAAATTCACCCCTCCACTTT
CASSLARRVGNSPLHF
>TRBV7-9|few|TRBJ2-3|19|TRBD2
TGTGCCAGCAGCTCCTCCTTAGCGGGGGGAAGCAGGAAGCCGAATACGCAGTATTTT
CASSSSLAGGSRKPNTQYF
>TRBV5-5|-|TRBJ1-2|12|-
TGTGCCAGCAGCTCTGACACCTATGGCTACACCTTC
CASSSDTYGYTF
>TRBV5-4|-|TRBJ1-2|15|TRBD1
TGTGCCAGCAGCGGGGACAGGGAGGGCCCTTATGGCTACACCTTC
CASSGDREGPYGYTF
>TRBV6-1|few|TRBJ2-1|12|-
TGTGCCAGCAGTTGGGCCGACAATGAGCAGTTCTTC
CASSWADNEQFF
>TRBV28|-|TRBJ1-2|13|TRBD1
TGTGCCAGCAGCCGGGGGACAGTTTATTCCTACACCTTC
CASSRGTVYSYTF
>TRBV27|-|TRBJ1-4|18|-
TGTGCCAGCAGTCCGACCGCGTCCGGCAGGCCAACTAATGAAAAACTGTTTTTT
CASSPTASGRPTNEKLFF
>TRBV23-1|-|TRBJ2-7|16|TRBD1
TGCGCCAGCAGTCAAGACAGGGGTGACAATTTCTACGAGCAGTACTTC
CASSQDRGDNFYEQYF
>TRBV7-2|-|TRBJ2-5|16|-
TGTGCCAGCAGCTTAGCACGTGGGGACGGGGGTGAGACCCAGTACTTC
CASSLARGDGGETQYF
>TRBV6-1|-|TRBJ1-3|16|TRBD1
TGTGCCAGCAGTGAAGAGGACAGGGTAGGCGGAAACACCATATATTTT
CASSEEDRVGGNTIYF
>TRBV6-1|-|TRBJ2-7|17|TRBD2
TGTGCCAGCAGTGAGAGCGGGGTTCGGACGGGGGTCTACGAGCAGTACTTC
CASSESGVRTGVYEQYF
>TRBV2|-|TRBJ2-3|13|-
TGTGCCAGCTTGGAGGGGGGGGCAGATACGCAGTATTTT
CASLEGGADTQYF
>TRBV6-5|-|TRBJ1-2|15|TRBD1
TGTGCCAGCAGTTCTTTACAGGGACAGATCTATGGCTACACCTTC
CASSSLQGQIYGYTF
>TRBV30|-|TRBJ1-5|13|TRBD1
TGTGCCTGGAGTTCCACAGGGGTTCAGCCCCAGCATTTT
CAWSSTGVQPQHF
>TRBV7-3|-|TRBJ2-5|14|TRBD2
TGTGCCAGCAGCTCCCCGGGACTAGGGAAGACCCAGTACTTC
CASSSPGLGKTQYF
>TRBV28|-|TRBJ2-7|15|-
TGTGCCAGCAGTCCCGCTCGGGGAGGTTCCTACGAGCAGTACTTC
CASSPARGGSYEQYF
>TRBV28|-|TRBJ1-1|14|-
TGTGCCAGCAGTTTGGTACCCAGGAGGACTGAAGCTTTCTTT
CASSLVPRRTEAFF
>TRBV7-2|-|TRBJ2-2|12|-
TGTGCCAGCAGCTTCCTCACCGGGGAGCTGTTTTTT
CASSFLTGELFF
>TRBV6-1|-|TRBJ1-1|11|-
TGTGCCAGCAGATTAAACACTGAAGCTTTCTTT
CASRLNTEAFF
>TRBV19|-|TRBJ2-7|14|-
TGTGCCAGTAGTACCACGGGACAAACCTACGAGCAGTACTTC
CASSTTGQTYEQYF
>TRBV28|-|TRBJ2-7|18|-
TGTGCCAGCAGTTCCCCACTCCTGGACAGCCTACTTCCCTACGAGCAGTACTTC
CASSSPLLDSLLPYEQYF
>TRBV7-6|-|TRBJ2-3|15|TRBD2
TGTGCCAGCAGCCCAGAGGCGGGGGTCACAGATACGCAGTATTTT
CASSPEAGVTDTQYF
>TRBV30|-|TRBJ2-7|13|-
TGTGCCTGGAGTGTATCTATCTACTACGAGCAGTACTTC
CAWSVSIYYEQYF
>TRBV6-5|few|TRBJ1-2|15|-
TGTGCCAGCAAGAGAGCCGCGAACAGGGCCTATGGCTACACCTTC
CASKRAANRAYGYTF
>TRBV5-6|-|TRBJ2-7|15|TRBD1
TGTGCCAGCAGCTTGGCCGGGACAGGGTCCCACGAGCAGTACTTC
CASSLAGTGSHEQYF
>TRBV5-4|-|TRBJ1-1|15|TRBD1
TGTGCCAGCAGCTCCCCGGGACAGGGACGCACTGAAGCTTTCTTT
CASSSPGQGRTEAFF
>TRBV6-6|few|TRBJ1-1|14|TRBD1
TGTGCCAGCAGTGCATTGACAGGGCACACTGAAGCTTTCTTT
CASSALTGHTEAFF
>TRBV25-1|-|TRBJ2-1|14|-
TGTGCCAGCAGTGGGTACAGGGCCCACGATGAGCAGTTCTTC
CASSGYRAHDEQFF